Listed here is a single TCR beta chain. Its antigen is not identified. Using viral peptide pools, the ViraFEST assay grew out antigen-specific CD4+ T cells prior to sequencing. Isolation of CD4+ T cells took place after less than 12 days of culture. Sometime from March through December 2020, the person acquired a SARS-CoV-2 infection that PCR confirmed. Participants completed two doses of the BNT162b2 or mRNA-1273 vaccine. A few million PBMC were placed in each well, which was supplemented with approximately 9.2 IU/ml IL-2 and about 10 ug/ml peptides. The authors exchanged half the medium for IL-2 medium on days 3 and 7. These data belong to a study of vaccination effects on CD4 cells after COVID-19. Regarding the study as a whole: Newly vaccine-induced clones made up most of the convalescents' post-vaccine spike-reactive clones. Marked clonal contraction of both clone types appeared late after vaccination.

The table came from immunoSEQ multiplex PCR; TCRdb's copy has only in-frame clones and leaves some out. The sample holds 17,000 or so clones, around 74% seen once. This CDR3 comprises 12 residues. The ends were cut back, 6 bases at V and 5 bases at J, with 8 bases in the middle. Germline CDR1 is SEHNR and CDR2 is FQNEAQ (reference sequence). This receptor was obtained from a human donor who had a prior SARS-CoV-2 infection. The V and J genes are TRBV7-9 and TRBJ2-1; D is unclear. The sequencing used CD4+ T cells from PBMCs cultured with SARS-CoV-2 spike peptides, collected after COVID-19 vaccination. The CDR3 spells CASRRGNNEQFF. The CDR3 nucleotides are TGTGCCAGCAGACGTGGAAACAATGAGCAGTTCTTC.